Shown below are 17 T cell receptor beta chains from a single sample sequenced in a study of cytomegalovirus exposure and HLA in healthy donors. The PCR was carried out with 60 Vbeta primers and 13 Jbeta primers. Using immunoSEQ multiplex PCR, the repertoire was profiled, and TCRdb retains in-frame clones only, with some absent. The sample lists about 120,000 clones, about four fifths seen once, with 2.2% in the top ten. Input material: PBMCs. The receptors were sampled from a woman aged 40 to 49 in good health and CMV-seronegative.

V and J are TRBV2 and TRBJ1-4, with 10 bases lining up with TRBD1. The CDR3 extends over 14 amino acids. Germline-derived CDR1 and CDR2 are SNHLY and FYNNEI. V trimming: 5 bases; J trimming: 6 bases; junction bases outside the gene matches: 3. The CDR3 nucleotides are TGTGCCAGCAGTTCCGGACAGGGGGATGAAAAACTGTTTTTT. It is translated as CASSSGQGDEKLFF.

In DNA, the CDR3 is TGTGCCAGCAGCCTAGGGACTGGGATTAGCAATCAGCCCCAGCATTTT. This codes for CASSLGTGISNQPQHF. This chain joins TRBV7-6 and TRBJ1-5, with a tentative D call TRBD1 (5 bases). Looked up from germline, CDR1 is SGHVS and CDR2 is FNYEAQ. The CDR3 length is 16 residues. Between the trimmed V and J ends, which lost 5 bases and 0 bases, there was a span of 14 bases.

The chain recombines TRBV15 with TRBJ2-7; TRBD1 agrees at 7 bases. Germline CDR1 and CDR2: LNHNV and YYDKDF (reference sequence). The CDR3 extends over 17 amino acids. V was pared by 3 bases and J by 0 bases, with 11 bases of the junction left unmatched. The chain's CDR3 is CATSSLGGQVSSYEQYF. In DNA, the CDR3 is TGTGCCACCAGCAGCCTAGGCGGACAGGTTAGCTCCTACGAGCAGTACTTC.

The chain has TRBV7-9 and TRBJ1-1, with TRBD1 matching over 10 bases. This CDR3 comprises 14 residues. The V segment lost 5 bases and the J segment 3 bases; nucleotides outside the gene matches: 3. Germline CDR1 reads SEHNR; CDR2 reads FQNEAQ (reference sequence). DNA for the CDR3: TGTGCCAGCAGCAGGGACAGGGGAGACACTGAAGCTTTCTTT. Encoded protein: CASSRDRGDTEAFF. Together with reference TRBV7-9 and TRBJ1-1, the CDR3 gives the full variable domain: DTGVSQNPRHKITKRGQNVTFRCDPISEHNRLYWYRQTLGQGPEFLTYFQNEAQLEKSRLLSDRFSAERPKGSFSTLEIQRTEQGDSAMYLCASSRDRGDTEAFFGQGTRLTVV.

The V and J genes are TRBV7-6 and TRBJ2-1, with a tentative D call TRBD2 (6 bases). The CDR3 is 13 residues long. The V end was cut by 5 bases, the J end by 9 bases, with 14 bases between. CDR1 and CDR2 from the germline V gene are SGHVS and FNYEAQ. CDR3 sequence (DNA): TGTGCCAGCAGCACAACTAGCACCGCTGAGCAGTTCTTC. Translating it yields CASSTTSTAEQFF.

The J gene is TRBJ2-5, the V gene TRBV19; possible D gene TRBD2, 5 bases. CDR1 is LNHDA and CDR2 is SQIVND in the germline V gene (reference sequence). V was shortened by 3 bases and J by 2 bases, with 10 bases between the two germline ends. This CDR3 contains 14 residues. The CDR3 sequence: CASSMGSNQETQYF. CDR3 nucleotide sequence: TGTGCCAGTAGTATGGGGAGCAATCAAGAGACCCAGTACTTC. Together with reference TRBV19 and TRBJ2-5, the CDR3 gives the full variable domain: DGGITQSPKYLFRKEGQNVTLSCEQNLNHDAMYWYRQDPGQGLRLIYYSQIVNDFQKGDIAEGYSVSREKKESFPLTVTSAQKNPTAFYLCASSMGSNQETQYFGPGTRLLVL.

The genes are TRBV6-6 and TRBJ1-2, with 8 nucleotides matching TRBD1. After removal of 8 bases from V and 4 bases from J, the junction contained 12 bases not matched to a gene. From germline, CDR1 is MNHNY and CDR2 SVGAGI (reference sequence). This CDR3 is 15 amino acids long. The CDR3 DNA reads TGTGCCAGCTTAGTTGCCCAGGGGGCGGCCTATGGCTACACCTTC. Amino acid sequence: CASLVAQGAAYGYTF.

The chain links TRBV28 to TRBJ2-7; 12 positions match TRBD1. V gave up 5 bases and J gave up 5 bases; unmatched junction bases: 13. In germline, CDR1 is MDHEN, CDR2 SYDVKM. This CDR3 is built from 17 residues. For the CDR3, the DNA is TGTGCCAGCAGTCTTGGAGGGATCGGGACAGGGGGCGACGAGCAGTACTTC. This gives the protein CASSLGGIGTGGDEQYF.

CDR3 sequence reads: CASSQSGGGYGYTF. In nucleotides, the CDR3 is TGTGCCAGCAGCCAATCAGGGGGTGGCTATGGCTACACCTTC. The genes are TRBV14 and TRBJ1-2; 7 nucleotides match TRBD1. V dropped 2 bases and J dropped 4; count of bases not matched to a gene: 4. Germline V gene sequence: CDR1 SGHDN, CDR2 FVKESK. CDR3 size: 14 residues.

J is TRBJ2-7 and V is TRBV4-2; 10 bases agree with TRBD2. This CDR3 is 16 amino acids long. Germline V gene lookup returns CDR1 LGHNA and CDR2 YNFKEQ. V lost 1 base, J lost 0 bases, and 3 bases stayed unmatched. The CDR3 DNA follows: TGTGCCAGCAGCCAAGTCGGACTAGCGGTCTCCTACGAGCAGTACTTC. Translation gives CASSQVGLAVSYEQYF.

By its share, this clone is medium-sized. The chain joins TRBV6-4 to TRBJ2-3; TRBD1 matches 9 bases. CDR1 and CDR2 from the germline V gene are MRHNA and SNTAGT. The CDR3 contains 14 residues. V lost 8 bases, J lost 1 base, and 4 bases stayed unmatched. DNA for the CDR3: TGTGCCAGCTCACGGACAGGGGGCACAGATACGCAGTATTTT. Protein sequence: CASSRTGGTDTQYF.

This sequence joins TRBV5-1 and TRBJ1-2; TRBD1 aligns across 8 bases. Per the germline V gene, CDR1 is SGHRS and CDR2 is YFSETQ. This CDR3 spans 14 amino acids. V shed 0 bases, J shed 5 bases, and the junction held 3 bases outside the gene matches. This CDR3 is CASSLGQGAYGYTF. For the CDR3, the DNA is TGCGCCAGCAGCTTGGGTCAGGGGGCGTATGGCTACACCTTC.

J is TRBJ1-1 and V is TRBV13, with 9 bases fitting TRBD1. The junction had 2 bases not matched to a gene; V was cut back by 6 bases and J by 6 bases. This CDR3 has 12 residues. Germline V lookup: CDR1 PRHDT, CDR2 FYEKMQ (reference sequence). CDR3 in amino acids: CASRQGAPEAFF. The CDR3 DNA sequence: TGTGCCAGCAGACAGGGGGCCCCTGAAGCTTTCTTT.

This chain joins TRBV6-5 and TRBJ1-6; no clear D gene. V was trimmed by 3 bases and J by 7 bases, leaving 13 bases between them. CDR1 and CDR2 (germline): MNHEY, SVGAGI. CDR3 length: 15 amino acids. The CDR3 spells CASSYRRSTNSPLHF. For the CDR3, the DNA is TGTGCCAGCAGTTATCGGCGGAGCACCAATTCACCCCTCCACTTT.

The chain recombines TRBV29-1 with TRBJ1-1; unclear D gene. Germline CDR1 reads SQVTM; CDR2 reads ANQGSEA. Between the trimmed V and J ends, which lost 7 bases and 3 bases, there was a span of 12 bases. The CDR3 is 12 amino acids. Written as DNA, the CDR3 is TGCAGCGCGGGGTACGGGGACACTGAAGCTTTCTTT. It yields the protein CSAGYGDTEAFF.

Of note for this clone: Sequence at one end of the junction differs from germline and may be a read error. This chain links TRBV10-3 with TRBJ2-2, with 8 bases identical to TRBD2. Germline V CDR1 and CDR2: ENHRY, SYGVKD. This CDR3 is built from 16 residues. The DNA for the CDR3 is TGTGCCAGGACTTGGCGGGGGGCCGGGAACCCCGGGGAGCTGTTTTTT. Translation: CARTWRGAGNPGELFF.

The V gene is TRBV9, the J gene TRBJ1-2; unclear D gene. Trimming took off 0 bases at V and 2 bases at J, with 8 bases between the two ends. Germline V gene data show CDR1 as SGDLS and CDR2 as YYNGEE. The CDR3 covers 14 residues. The CDR3 DNA is TGTGCCAGCAGCGTAGAGTACGGGAACTATGGCTACACCTTC. Amino acid sequence: CASSVEYGNYGYTF.